This T cell receptor (beta chain) originates from a study of CD8+CD57+ T cells in acquired aplastic anemia. CDR3 length equals 14 residues. Trimming removed 3 bases from V and 4 bases from J, with 12 bases in between. The germline V gene encodes CDR1 SEHNR and CDR2 FQNEAQ (reference sequence). This clonotype was picked up a small number of times. Genomic DNA, the template, was used for profiling of the TCR beta VDJ and CDR3. Via MiXCR, TCRdb re-called the reads, giving one row per CDR3 protein. The repertoire holds 200,000 to 250,000 distinct CDR3 sequences, with 65% as singletons. CD8+CD57+ cell expansion had been shown by flow cytometry in patients chosen for sequencing.

The sequence was obtained from a human donor with aplastic anemia. V is TRBV7-9 and J is TRBJ1-1; possibly TRBD1 for D (6 bases). The sequenced sample was sorted CD4+, CD8+, or CD8+CD57+ T cells (not recorded which) from PBMCs. The chain's CDR3 is CASSFEGVGTEAFF. The DNA for the CDR3 is TGTGCCAGCAGCTTCGAGGGGGTAGGCACTGAAGCTTTCTTT.